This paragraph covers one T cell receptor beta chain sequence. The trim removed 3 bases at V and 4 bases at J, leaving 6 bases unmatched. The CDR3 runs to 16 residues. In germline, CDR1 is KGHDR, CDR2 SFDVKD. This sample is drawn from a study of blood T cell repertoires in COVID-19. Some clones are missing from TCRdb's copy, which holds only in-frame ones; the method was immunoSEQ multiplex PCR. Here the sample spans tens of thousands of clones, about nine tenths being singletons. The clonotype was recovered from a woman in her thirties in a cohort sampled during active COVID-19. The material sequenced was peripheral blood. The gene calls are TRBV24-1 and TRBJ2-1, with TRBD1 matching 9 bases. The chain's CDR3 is CATSDPPGQGYNEQFF. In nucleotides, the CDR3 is TGTGCCACCAGTGATCCCCCGGGACAGGGTTACAATGAGCAGTTCTTC.